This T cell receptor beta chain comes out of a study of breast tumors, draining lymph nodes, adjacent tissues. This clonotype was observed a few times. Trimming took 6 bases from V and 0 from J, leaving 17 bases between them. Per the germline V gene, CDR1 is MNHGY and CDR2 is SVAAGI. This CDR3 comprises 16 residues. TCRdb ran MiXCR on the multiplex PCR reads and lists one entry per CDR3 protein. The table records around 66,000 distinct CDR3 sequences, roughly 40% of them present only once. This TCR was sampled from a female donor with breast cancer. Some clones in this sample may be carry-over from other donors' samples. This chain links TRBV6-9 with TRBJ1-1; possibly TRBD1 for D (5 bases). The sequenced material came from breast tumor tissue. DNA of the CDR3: TGTGCCAGCAGCTTATACCAGGGTCAGGTGAACACTGAAGCTTTCTTT. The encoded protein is CASSLYQGQVNTEAFF.